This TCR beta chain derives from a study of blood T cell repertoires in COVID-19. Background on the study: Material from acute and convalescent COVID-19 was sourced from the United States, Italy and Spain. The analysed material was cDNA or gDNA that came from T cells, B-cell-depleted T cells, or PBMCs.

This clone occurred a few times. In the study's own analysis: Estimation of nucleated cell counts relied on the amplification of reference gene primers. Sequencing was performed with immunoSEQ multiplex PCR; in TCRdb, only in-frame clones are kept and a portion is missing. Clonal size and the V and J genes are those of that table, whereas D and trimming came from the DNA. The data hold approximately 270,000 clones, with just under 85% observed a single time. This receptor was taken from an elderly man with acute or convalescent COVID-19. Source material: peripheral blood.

Here the CDR3 reads CASSVGQATSGANVLTF. CDR3 DNA sequence: TGTGCCAGTAGTGTTGGACAGGCGACCTCTGGGGCCAACGTCCTGACTTTC. This chain joins TRBV19 and TRBJ2-6, with 7 bases fitting TRBD1. V shed 5 bases and J 0 bases; nucleotides not matched to a gene: 7. Germline V lookup: CDR1 LNHDA, CDR2 SQIVND (reference sequence). CDR3 length: 17 residues.